What follows describes a single TCR beta chain. What it recognizes is unknown. TCRdb keeps only in-frame clones here, not all; method: immunoSEQ multiplex PCR. The table has about 120,000 clones, around 87% seen once. These data are taken from a study of T cell responses to AZD1222 COVID-19 vaccine. Trimming left V 4 bases short and J 6 bases short, with 19 bases between. Germline-derived CDR1 and CDR2 are LGHDT and YNNKEL (reference sequence). This CDR3 contains 16 residues. General study findings and limits: Donors were mostly white British, more females; clonal diversity possibly underestimated.

The sequence came from an adult in good health. The V gene is TRBV3-1 (or the pseudogene TRBV3-2), the J gene TRBJ1-3, with D perhaps TRBD1 (5 bases). Here the sequenced sample was peripheral blood, taken on day 0 of AZD1222 vaccination. The CDR3 DNA is TGTGCCAGCAGCCCTTTTACCGGCGGGGGAGTAAACACCATATATTTT. This translates into CASSPFTGGGVNTIYF.